The clone carrying this T cell receptor (beta chain) was found many times. The target antigen is unknown. TCRdb re-analysed the 5' RACE reads in MiXCR, keeping a single row per CDR3 protein. This table holds 70,000 to 90,000 distinct CDR3 sequences, almost 6% found once. The source of the sample is a study of neurological immune-mediated disorders. Findings of the study overall: One related-CDR3 cluster, found by phylogenetic grouping, held repertoires of 18 of 34 multiple sclerosis patients and is a possible signature. The most TCR clonal expansion was seen in HTLV-1-associated myelopathy, whereas the least was seen in multiple sclerosis, below the level in healthy controls. No sharing of CDR3 amino acid sequences was observed among expanded clones across subjects, suggesting private repertoires in all groups.

The V segment lost 3 bases and the J segment 2 bases; nucleotides outside the gene matches: 8. Germline lookup yields CDR1 DFQATT and CDR2 SNEGSKA (reference sequence). CDR3 length equals 15 residues. Time point specified: longitudinal time-point 2. PBMCs stored at -80 C, 2 million in total, were the source of the unsorted libraries. This sequence was found in a woman in her sixties with multiple sclerosis. What was sequenced was PBMCs. The chain couples TRBV20-1 to TRBJ2-3; TRBD2 agrees at 7 bases. The DNA of the CDR3 is TGCAGTGCTAGCCCCACTAGCGCCTACACAGATACGCAGTATTTT. Residues: CSASPTSAYTDTQYF.